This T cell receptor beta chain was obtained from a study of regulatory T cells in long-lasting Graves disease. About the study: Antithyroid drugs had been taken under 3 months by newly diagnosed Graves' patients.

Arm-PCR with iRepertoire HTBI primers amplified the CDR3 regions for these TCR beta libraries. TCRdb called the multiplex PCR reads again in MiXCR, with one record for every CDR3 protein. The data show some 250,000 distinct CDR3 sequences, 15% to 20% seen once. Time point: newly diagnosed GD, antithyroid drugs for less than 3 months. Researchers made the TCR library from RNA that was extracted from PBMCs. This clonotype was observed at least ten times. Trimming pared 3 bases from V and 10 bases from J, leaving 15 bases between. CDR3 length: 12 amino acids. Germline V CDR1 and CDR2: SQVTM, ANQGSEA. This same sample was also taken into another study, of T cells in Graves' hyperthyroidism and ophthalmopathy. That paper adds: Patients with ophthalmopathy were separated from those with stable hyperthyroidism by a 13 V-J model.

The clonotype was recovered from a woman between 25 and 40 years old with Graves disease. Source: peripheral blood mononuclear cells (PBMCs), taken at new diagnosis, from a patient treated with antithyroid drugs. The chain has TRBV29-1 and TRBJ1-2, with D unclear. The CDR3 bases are TGCAGCGTTGAGGAGCGAACGGTCGACTACACCTTC. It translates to CSVEERTVDYTF.